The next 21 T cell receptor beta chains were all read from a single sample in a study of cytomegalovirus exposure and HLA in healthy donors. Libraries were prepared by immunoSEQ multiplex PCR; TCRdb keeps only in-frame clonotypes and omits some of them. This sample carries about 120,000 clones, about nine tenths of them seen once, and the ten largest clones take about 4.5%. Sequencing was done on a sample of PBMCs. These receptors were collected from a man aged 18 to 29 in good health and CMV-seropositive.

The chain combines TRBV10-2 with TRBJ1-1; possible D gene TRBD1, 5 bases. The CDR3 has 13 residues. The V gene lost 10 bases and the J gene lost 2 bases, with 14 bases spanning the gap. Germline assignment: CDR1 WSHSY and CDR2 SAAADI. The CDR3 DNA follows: TGCGCCACGGGCGGGACTACTAACACTGAAGCTTTCTTT. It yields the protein CATGGTTNTEAFF.

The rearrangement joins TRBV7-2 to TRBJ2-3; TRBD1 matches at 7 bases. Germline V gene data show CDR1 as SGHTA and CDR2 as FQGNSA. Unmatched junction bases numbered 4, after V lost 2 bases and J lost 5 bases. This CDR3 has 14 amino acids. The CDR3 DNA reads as TGTGCCAGCAGCTTAAGACAGGGCTTAGATACGCAGTATTTT. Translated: CASSLRQGLDTQYF.

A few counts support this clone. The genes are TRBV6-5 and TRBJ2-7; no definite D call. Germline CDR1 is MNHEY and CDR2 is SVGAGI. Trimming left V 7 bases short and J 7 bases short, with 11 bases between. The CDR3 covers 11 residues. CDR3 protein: CASTGDGEQYF. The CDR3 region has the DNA TGTGCCAGCACCGGCGACGGGGAGCAGTACTTC.

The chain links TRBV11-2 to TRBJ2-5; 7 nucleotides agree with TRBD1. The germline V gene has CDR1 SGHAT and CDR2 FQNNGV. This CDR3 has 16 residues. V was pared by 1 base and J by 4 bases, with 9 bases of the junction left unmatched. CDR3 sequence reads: CASSLVTGATGETQYF. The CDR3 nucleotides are TGTGCCAGCAGCTTAGTCACAGGGGCCACGGGAGAGACCCAGTACTTC. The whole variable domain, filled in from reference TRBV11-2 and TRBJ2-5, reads EAGVAQSPRYKIIEKRQSVAFWCNPISGHATLYWYQQILGQGPKLLIQFQNNGVVDDSQLPKDRFSAERLKGVDSTLKIQPAKLEDSAVYLCASSLVTGATGETQYFGPGTRLLVL.

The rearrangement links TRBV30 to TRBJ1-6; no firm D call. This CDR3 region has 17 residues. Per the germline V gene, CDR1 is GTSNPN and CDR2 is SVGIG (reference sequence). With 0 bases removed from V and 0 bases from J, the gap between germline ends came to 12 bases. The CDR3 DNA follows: TGTGCCTGGAGTGTTGGAAGGAGTAGCTCCTATAATTCACCCCTCCACTTT. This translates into CAWSVGRSSSYNSPLHF. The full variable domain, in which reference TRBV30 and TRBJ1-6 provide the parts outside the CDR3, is SQTIHQWPATLVQPVGSPLSLECTVEGTSNPNLYWYRQAAGRGLQLLFYSVGIGQISSEVPQNLSASRPQDRQFILSSKKLLLSDSGFYLCAWSVGRSSSYNSPLHFGNGTRLTVT.

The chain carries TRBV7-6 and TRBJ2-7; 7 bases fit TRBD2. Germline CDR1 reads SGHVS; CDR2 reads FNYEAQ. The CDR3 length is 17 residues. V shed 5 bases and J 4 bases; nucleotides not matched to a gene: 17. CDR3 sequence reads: CASSASFWRGGRYEQYF. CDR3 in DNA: TGTGCCAGCAGCGCCTCTTTTTGGCGGGGAGGGAGGTACGAGCAGTACTTC.

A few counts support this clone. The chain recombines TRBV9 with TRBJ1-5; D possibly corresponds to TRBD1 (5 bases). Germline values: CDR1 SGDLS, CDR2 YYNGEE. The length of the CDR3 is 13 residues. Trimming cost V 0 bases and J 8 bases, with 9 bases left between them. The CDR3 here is CASSVEGGEPQHF. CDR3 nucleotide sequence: TGTGCCAGCAGCGTAGAGGGAGGGGAGCCCCAGCATTTT.

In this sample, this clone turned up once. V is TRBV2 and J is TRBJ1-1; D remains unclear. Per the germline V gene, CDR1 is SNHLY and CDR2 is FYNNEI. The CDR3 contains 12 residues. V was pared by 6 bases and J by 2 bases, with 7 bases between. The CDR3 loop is CASRFTNTEAFF. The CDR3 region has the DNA TGTGCCAGCAGATTTACTAACACTGAAGCTTTCTTT.

CDR3 DNA sequence: TGTGCCTCCTCCGGCACTATGAACACTGAAGCTTTCTTT. Its protein product is CASSGTMNTEAFF. This chain uses TRBV6-1 with TRBJ1-1; D is ambiguous. Germline V gene data show CDR1 as MNHNS and CDR2 as SASEGT. The CDR3 sequence is 13 residues long. Trimming shortened V by 11 bases and J by 0 bases, and 13 bases separated the two germline ends.

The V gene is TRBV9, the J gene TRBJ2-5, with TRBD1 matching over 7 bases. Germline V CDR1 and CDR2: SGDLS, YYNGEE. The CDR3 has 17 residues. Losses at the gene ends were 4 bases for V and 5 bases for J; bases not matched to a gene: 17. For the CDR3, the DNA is TGTGCCAGCAGCCGTATTCAGGGGGTATGGGGTTTGGAGACCCAGTACTTC. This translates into CASSRIQGVWGLETQYF.

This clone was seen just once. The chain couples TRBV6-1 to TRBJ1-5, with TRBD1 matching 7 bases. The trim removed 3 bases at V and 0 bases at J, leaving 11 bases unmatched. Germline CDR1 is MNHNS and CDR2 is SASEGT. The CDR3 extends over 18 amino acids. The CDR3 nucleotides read TGTGCCAGCAGTGAGTGGGACAGACGCGTTTATAGCAATCAGCCCCAGCATTTT. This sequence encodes CASSEWDRRVYSNQPQHF.

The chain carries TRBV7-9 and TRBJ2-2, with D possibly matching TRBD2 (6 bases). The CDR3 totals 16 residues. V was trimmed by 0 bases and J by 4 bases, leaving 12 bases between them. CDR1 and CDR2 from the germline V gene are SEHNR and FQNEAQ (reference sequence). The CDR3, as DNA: TGTGCCAGCAGCTTAGCACCGGGACTCCTCACCGGGGAGCTGTTTTTT. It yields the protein CASSLAPGLLTGELFF. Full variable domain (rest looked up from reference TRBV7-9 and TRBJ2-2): DTGVSQNPRHKITKRGQNVTFRCDPISEHNRLYWYRQTLGQGPEFLTYFQNEAQLEKSRLLSDRFSAERPKGSFSTLEIQRTEQGDSAMYLCASSLAPGLLTGELFFGEGSRLTVL.

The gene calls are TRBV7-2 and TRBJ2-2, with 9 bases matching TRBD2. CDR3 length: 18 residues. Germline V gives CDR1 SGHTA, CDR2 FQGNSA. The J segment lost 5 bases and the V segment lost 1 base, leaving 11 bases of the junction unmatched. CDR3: CASSLGPRSGGQTGELFF. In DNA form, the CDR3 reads TGTGCCAGCAGCTTAGGTCCCCGTAGCGGGGGACAGACCGGGGAGCTGTTTTTT.

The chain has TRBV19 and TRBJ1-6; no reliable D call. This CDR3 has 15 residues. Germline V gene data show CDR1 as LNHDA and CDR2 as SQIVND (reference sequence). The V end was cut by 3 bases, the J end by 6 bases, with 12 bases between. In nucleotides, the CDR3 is TGTGCCAGTAGTATGTTCCGGGAGAGTAATTCACCCCTCCACTTT. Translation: CASSMFRESNSPLHF. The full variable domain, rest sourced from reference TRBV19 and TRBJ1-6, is DGGITQSPKYLFRKEGQNVTLSCEQNLNHDAMYWYRQDPGQGLRLIYYSQIVNDFQKGDIAEGYSVSREKKESFPLTVTSAQKNPTAFYLCASSMFRESNSPLHFGNGTRLTVT.

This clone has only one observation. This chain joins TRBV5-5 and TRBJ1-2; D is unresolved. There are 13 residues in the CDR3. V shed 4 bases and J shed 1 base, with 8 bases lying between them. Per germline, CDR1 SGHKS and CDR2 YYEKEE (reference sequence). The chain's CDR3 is CASSVSGNYGYTF. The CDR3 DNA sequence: TGTGCCAGCAGCGTCTCGGGTAACTATGGCTACACCTTC.

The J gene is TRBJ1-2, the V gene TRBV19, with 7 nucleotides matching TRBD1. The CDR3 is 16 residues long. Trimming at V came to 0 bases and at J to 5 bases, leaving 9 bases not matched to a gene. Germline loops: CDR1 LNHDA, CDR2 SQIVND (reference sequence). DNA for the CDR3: TGTGCCAGTAGTATAGATCGCGGGACAGCCATTTATGGCTACACCTTC. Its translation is CASSIDRGTAIYGYTF.

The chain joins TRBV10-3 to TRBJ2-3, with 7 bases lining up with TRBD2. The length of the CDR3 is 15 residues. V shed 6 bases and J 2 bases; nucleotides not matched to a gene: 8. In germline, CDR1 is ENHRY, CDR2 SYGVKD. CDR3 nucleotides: TGTGCCATCAGCGCTACTAGCGACTACACAGATACGCAGTATTTT. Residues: CAISATSDYTDTQYF.

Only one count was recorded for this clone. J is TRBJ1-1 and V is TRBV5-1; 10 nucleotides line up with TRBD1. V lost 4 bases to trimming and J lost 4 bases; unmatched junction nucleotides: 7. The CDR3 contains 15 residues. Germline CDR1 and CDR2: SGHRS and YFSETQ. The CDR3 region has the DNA TGCGCCAGCAGCACCCAGGGGACAGGGGCCACTGAAGCTTTCTTT. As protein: CASSTQGTGATEAFF.

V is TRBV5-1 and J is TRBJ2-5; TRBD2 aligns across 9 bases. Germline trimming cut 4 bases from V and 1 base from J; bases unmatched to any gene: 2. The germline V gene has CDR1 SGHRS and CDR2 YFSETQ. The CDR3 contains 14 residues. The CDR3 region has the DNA TGCGCCAGCAGCGTGACTAGCGGCCAAGAGACCCAGTACTTC. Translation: CASSVTSGQETQYF. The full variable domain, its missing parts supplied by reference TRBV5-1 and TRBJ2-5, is KAGVTQTPRYLIKTRGQQVTLSCSPISGHRSVSWYQQTPGQGLQFLFEYFSETQRNKGNFPGRFSGRQFSNSRSEMNVSTLELGDSALYLCASSVTSGQETQYFGPGTRLLVL.

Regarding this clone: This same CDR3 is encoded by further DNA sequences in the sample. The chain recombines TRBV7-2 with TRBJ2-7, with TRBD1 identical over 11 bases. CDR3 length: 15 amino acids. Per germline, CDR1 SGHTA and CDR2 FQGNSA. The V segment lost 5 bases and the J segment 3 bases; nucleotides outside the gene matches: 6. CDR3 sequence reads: CASSLSGTGGYEQYF. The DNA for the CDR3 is TGTGCCAGCAGCCTTTCCGGGACAGGGGGCTACGAGCAGTACTTC.

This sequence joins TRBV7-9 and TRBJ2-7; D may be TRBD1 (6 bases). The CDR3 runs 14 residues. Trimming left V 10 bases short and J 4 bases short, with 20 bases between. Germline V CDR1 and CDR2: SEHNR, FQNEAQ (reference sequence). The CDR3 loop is CAIDKQGKKYEQYF. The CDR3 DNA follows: TGTGCCATAGATAAACAGGGAAAGAAGTACGAGCAGTACTTC.